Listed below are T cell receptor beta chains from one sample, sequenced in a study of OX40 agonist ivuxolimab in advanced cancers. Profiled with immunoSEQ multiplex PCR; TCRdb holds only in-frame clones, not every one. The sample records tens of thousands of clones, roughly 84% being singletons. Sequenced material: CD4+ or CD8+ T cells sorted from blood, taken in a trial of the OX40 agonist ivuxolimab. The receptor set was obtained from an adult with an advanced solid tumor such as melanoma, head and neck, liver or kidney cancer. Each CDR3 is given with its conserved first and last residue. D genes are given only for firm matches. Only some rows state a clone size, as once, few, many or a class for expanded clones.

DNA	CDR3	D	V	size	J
TGTGCTAGTGGTTTGGAGGTAGGGGTCGAGCAGTACTTC	CASGLEVGVEQYF	.	TRBV12-5	.	TRBJ2-7
TGTGCCAGCAGCCAGGACAGGGGCTATTCACCCCTCCACTTT	CASSQDRGYSPLHF	TRBD1	TRBV2	.	TRBJ1-6
TGTGCCAGCAGCCCCGGGAGGGGTTCAGATACGCAGTATTTT	CASSPGRGSDTQYF	TRBD2	TRBV7-9	.	TRBJ2-3
TGTGCCAGCAGCAAAGACGTCGAGCAGTACTTC	CASSKDVEQYF	.	TRBV7-9	.	TRBJ2-7
TGTGCCAGCAGTTACTCGCGGGACCACCACTACGAGCAGTACTTC	CASSYSRDHHYEQYF	.	TRBV6-5	.	TRBJ2-7
TGTGCCAGCAGCGCGACTGAGCCTCGTGAAAAACTGTTTTTT	CASSATEPREKLFF	.	TRBV9	.	TRBJ1-4
TGTGCCAGCAGTTTGCCCGGGTCTGGGGGCAATCAGCCCCAGCATTTT	CASSLPGSGGNQPQHF	.	TRBV28	.	TRBJ1-5
TGCGCCAGCAGCTTGGAGGACCCCTCTGGAAACACCATATATTTT	CASSLEDPSGNTIYF	.	TRBV5-1	once	TRBJ1-3
TGCGCCACCTCAGGGGGGGGTGGGAGCTCCTATAATTCACCCCTCCACTTT	CATSGGGGSSYNSPLHF	TRBD1	TRBV5-1	.	TRBJ1-6
TGTGCCAGCAGAGGGACAGGCTCCTACGAGCAGTACTTC	CASRGTGSYEQYF	TRBD1	TRBV6-1	.	TRBJ2-7
TGTGCCAGTAGTCCAGGACGGGGGAACTATGGCTACACCTTC	CASSPGRGNYGYTF	.	TRBV19	.	TRBJ1-2
TGTGCCAGCAACTATGGGGCGGGGACTAGCGGGAGAGAGACCCAGTACTTC	CASNYGAGTSGRETQYF	TRBD2	TRBV7-2	.	TRBJ2-5
TGTGCCTGGAGTCTCGGCCAGGGGAAGGGAGAGACCCAGTACTTC	CAWSLGQGKGETQYF	.	TRBV30	.	TRBJ2-5
TGTGCCAGCAGCCAACCGGGGGCGACGCAAGAGACCCAGTACTTC	CASSQPGATQETQYF	.	TRBV4-2	.	TRBJ2-5
TGTGCCAGCAGTCAAAGCTATTCACCCCTCCACTTT	CASSQSYSPLHF	.	TRBV27	few	TRBJ1-6
TGTGCCAGCAGCCAAGGACAGGTCACGTTCCGTGGTGAAGCTTTCTTT	CASSQGQVTFRGEAFF	TRBD1	TRBV11-2	once	TRBJ1-1
TGTGCCAGCAGCGTAGATGGTAGCGGCTACGAGCAGTACTTC	CASSVDGSGYEQYF	.	TRBV9	few	TRBJ2-7
TGCGCCAGCAGAACGGAGGCAGGGGTTTTGAACACTGAAGCTTTCTTT	CASRTEAGVLNTEAFF	.	TRBV10-2	.	TRBJ1-1
TGTGCCAGCAGTGAAGCGCCTCCAGATACGCAGTATTTT	CASSEAPPDTQYF	.	TRBV2	few	TRBJ2-3
TGTGCCAGCAGTTCTCAGCGGGAGACTCAGTTCTTC	CASSSQRETQFF	TRBD2	TRBV28	.	TRBJ2-1
TGTGCCAGCAGCTTAATGGAGCGTGAGACCCAGTACTTC	CASSLMERETQYF	.	TRBV7-9	once	TRBJ2-5
TGTGCCAGCAGGTACACGGGCTCCTACGAGCAGTACTTC	CASRYTGSYEQYF	.	TRBV28	.	TRBJ2-7
TGTGCCAGCAGTTTAAGGGTGGGGGGCGCGGGAGATACGCAGTATTTT	CASSLRVGGAGDTQYF	.	TRBV28	.	TRBJ2-3
TGTGCCAGCAGTCCCGGACTAGCGGAGAGGGCCGGGGAGCTGTTTTTT	CASSPGLAERAGELFF	TRBD2	TRBV5-6	.	TRBJ2-2
TGTGCCAGCAGCTCGACAGGGGGGGTAAATACGCAGTATTTT	CASSSTGGVNTQYF	TRBD1	TRBV11-2	.	TRBJ2-3
TGCGCCAGCAGCCAAGCTGGACAGGGGGCCACTGAAGCTTTCTTT	CASSQAGQGATEAFF	TRBD1	TRBV4-1	once	TRBJ1-1
TGTGCCAGCAGTGAAGGGTACAACCAGTACTTC	CASSEGYNQYF	.	TRBV2	.	TRBJ2-5
TGCGCCAGCAGCCAAGAAGGAAACACCATATATTTT	CASSQEGNTIYF	.	TRBV4-1	.	TRBJ1-3
TGTGCCAGCAGCTCCAGGGCCCTTACTAGCGGGGGACAAGAGACCCAGTACTTC	CASSSRALTSGGQETQYF	TRBD2	TRBV11-2	.	TRBJ2-5
TGTGCCAGCAGCTCCAACTCCGGGGGCGCCGGGGAGACCCAGTACTTC	CASSSNSGGAGETQYF	.	TRBV7-2	.	TRBJ2-5
TGCAGCGTTGAGGAGGTGTTAAACTATGGCTACACCTTC	CSVEEVLNYGYTF	.	TRBV29-1	.	TRBJ1-2
TGTGCCAGCAGCTTACACACTCGGACTGAAGCTTTCTTT	CASSLHTRTEAFF	.	TRBV7-2	.	TRBJ1-1
TGCGCCAGCAGCCCCAACACCGGGTCCTCGGAAGAGACCCAGTACTTC	CASSPNTGSSEETQYF	.	TRBV5-1	.	TRBJ2-5
TGTGCCAGTAAGGCCCGGAGGGGGGAAACCACCGGGGAGCTGTTTTTT	CASKARRGETTGELFF	.	TRBV19	.	TRBJ2-2
TGTGCCAGCAGCTCGGCCAGGGCGGCCGGGGAGCTGTTTTTT	CASSSARAAGELFF	.	TRBV5-4	.	TRBJ2-2
TGTGCCAGCAGCCCAGTCCCGGAGAACCGACAGTTCTTC	CASSPVPENRQFF	.	TRBV7-8	.	TRBJ2-1
TGTGCCAGCAGTCTGGACAGGGCAAGAGGAAACACCATATATTTT	CASSLDRARGNTIYF	TRBD1	TRBV6-1	.	TRBJ1-3
TGTGCCTGGAGTAGGGGGGAGAGCACAGATACGCAGTATTTT	CAWSRGESTDTQYF	.	TRBV30	few	TRBJ2-3
TGTGCCAGTACCATGGACAGGGTTCAGCCCCAGCATTTT	CASTMDRVQPQHF	TRBD1	TRBV19	.	TRBJ1-5
TGTGCTAGTGGTCAGGGGGGAGAGACCCAGTACTTC	CASGQGGETQYF	.	TRBV12-5	.	TRBJ2-5
TGTGCCAGCAGCGCGACCTACAATGAGCAGTTCTTC	CASSATYNEQFF	.	TRBV11-2	.	TRBJ2-1
TGTGCCAGCAGTTACTACCAGGACTCTGGAAACACCATATATTTT	CASSYYQDSGNTIYF	.	TRBV6-6	.	TRBJ1-3
TGTGCCAGCAGCTTAGCCGCCGGGCAGTTCTATGGCTACACCTTC	CASSLAAGQFYGYTF	.	TRBV7-2	.	TRBJ1-2
TGTGCCTGGAGTGTAATGGGGACAGAGAAGAATTCACCCCTCCACTTT	CAWSVMGTEKNSPLHF	TRBD1	TRBV30	.	TRBJ1-6
TGTGCCAGCACCCGGGACATCGCCCAAGCTTTCTTT	CASTRDIAQAFF	.	TRBV7-2	.	TRBJ1-1
TGTGCCACCAGCCTCTTTCCTGGAAACACCATATATTTT	CATSLFPGNTIYF	.	TRBV15	.	TRBJ1-3
TGCGCCAGCAGCCCCGGGGTACCAGACCAGCCCCAGCATTTT	CASSPGVPDQPQHF	.	TRBV5-1	.	TRBJ1-5